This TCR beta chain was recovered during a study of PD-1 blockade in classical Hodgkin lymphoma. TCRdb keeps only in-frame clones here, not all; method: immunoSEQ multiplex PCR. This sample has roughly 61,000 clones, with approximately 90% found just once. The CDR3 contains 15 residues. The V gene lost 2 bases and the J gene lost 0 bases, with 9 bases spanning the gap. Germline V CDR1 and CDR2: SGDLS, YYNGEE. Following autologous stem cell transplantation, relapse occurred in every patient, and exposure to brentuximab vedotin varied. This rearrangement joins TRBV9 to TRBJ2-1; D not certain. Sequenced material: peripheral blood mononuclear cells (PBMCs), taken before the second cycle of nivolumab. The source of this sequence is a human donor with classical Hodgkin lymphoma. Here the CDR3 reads CASSVADNSYNEQFF. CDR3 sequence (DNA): TGTGCCAGCAGCGTCGCCGATAACTCCTACAATGAGCAGTTCTTC.